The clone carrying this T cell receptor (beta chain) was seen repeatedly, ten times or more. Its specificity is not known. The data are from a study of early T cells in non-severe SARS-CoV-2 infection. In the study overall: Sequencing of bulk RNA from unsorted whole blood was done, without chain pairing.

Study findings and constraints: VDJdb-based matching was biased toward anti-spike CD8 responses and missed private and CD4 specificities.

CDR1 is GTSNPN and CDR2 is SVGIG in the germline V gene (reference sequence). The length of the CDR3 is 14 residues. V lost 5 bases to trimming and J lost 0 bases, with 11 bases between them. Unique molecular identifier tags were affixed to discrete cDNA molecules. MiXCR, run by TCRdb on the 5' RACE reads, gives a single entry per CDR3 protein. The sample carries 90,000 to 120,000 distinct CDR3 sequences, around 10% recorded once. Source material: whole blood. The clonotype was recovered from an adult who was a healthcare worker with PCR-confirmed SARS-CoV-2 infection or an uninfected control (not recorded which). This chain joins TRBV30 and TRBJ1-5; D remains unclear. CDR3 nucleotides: TGTGCCTGGTTGGCCATTCCTAGCAATCAGCCCCAGCATTTT. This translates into CAWLAIPSNQPQHF. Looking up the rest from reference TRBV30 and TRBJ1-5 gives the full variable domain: SQTIHQWPATLVQPVGSPLSLECTVEGTSNPNLYWYRQAAGRGLQLLFYSVGIGQISSEVPQNLSASRPQDRQFILSSKKLLLSDSGFYLCAWLAIPSNQPQHFGDGTRLSIL.